Given below is one T cell receptor (beta chain) in context. The target antigen is unknown. These data originate in a study of identical twins. Study observations and caveats: Fewer insertions marked abundant cord blood beta clonotypes; young adult naive trended weakly, memory not at all.

The CDR3 runs to 15 residues. Germline CDR1 is LNHDA and CDR2 is SQIVND (reference sequence). V lost 5 bases, J lost 5 bases, and 8 bases stayed unmatched. TCRdb re-called the 5' RACE reads through MiXCR, storing one row per CDR3 protein. The sample lists approximately 530,000 distinct CDR3 sequences, around 24% seen once, with more than 0.4% in the top ten. The same data also contributed to another study, on yellow fever vaccine responses in identical twins.

Sequencing used CD4+ T cells sorted from blood. The rearrangement joins TRBV19 to TRBJ2-1, with 8 bases identical to TRBD2. This TCR came from a woman between 18 and 30 years old in good health. Written as DNA, the CDR3 is TGTGCCAGTAGTCCGCGGGGGGCTCAGCACAATGAGCAGTTCTTC. Amino acids: CASSPRGAQHNEQFF. The variable domain in full, completed from reference TRBV19 and TRBJ2-1, reads DGGITQSPKYLFRKEGQNVTLSCEQNLNHDAMYWYRQDPGQGLRLIYYSQIVNDFQKGDIAEGYSVSREKKESFPLTVTSAQKNPTAFYLCASSPRGAQHNEQFFGPGTRLTVL.